One T cell receptor beta chain is described in this entry. Antigen specificity is unknown. CDR1 and CDR2 (germline): GTSNPN, SVGIG (reference sequence). The CDR3 is made up of 14 amino acids. With V trimmed by 3 bases and J by 2 bases, 2 bases remained unmatched. This sample was taken from a study of cytomegalovirus exposure and HLA in healthy donors. Regarding the study as a whole: In vitro confirmation showed three CMV-associated chains to be CMV antigen specific. HLA alleles showed associations with some 15,000 TCR beta sequences in a later analysis, at a 0.05 false discovery rate.

The PCR contained 60 Vbeta and 13 Jbeta primers. Under the authors' procedure: Unique TCR beta chains totaled 65 million to 95 million in a later count, with roughly 11 million of them shared. Clones were read by immunoSEQ multiplex PCR, and TCRdb kept only the in-frame ones, dropping some. V and J calls and clone size come straight from that table; D and trimming were deduced from the DNA. The data contain approximately 220,000 clones, over 65% of them seen just once; the ten biggest clones take up under 0.8%. The chain uses TRBV30 and TRBJ2-1, with 9 bases identical to TRBD2. The sequence was collected from a man between 18 and 35 years old in good health and CMV-seronegative. The sample consisted of PBMCs. CDR3 coding DNA: TGTGCCTGGAGCCCTAGCGGGACCTACAATGAGCAGTTCTTC. This sequence encodes CAWSPSGTYNEQFF.